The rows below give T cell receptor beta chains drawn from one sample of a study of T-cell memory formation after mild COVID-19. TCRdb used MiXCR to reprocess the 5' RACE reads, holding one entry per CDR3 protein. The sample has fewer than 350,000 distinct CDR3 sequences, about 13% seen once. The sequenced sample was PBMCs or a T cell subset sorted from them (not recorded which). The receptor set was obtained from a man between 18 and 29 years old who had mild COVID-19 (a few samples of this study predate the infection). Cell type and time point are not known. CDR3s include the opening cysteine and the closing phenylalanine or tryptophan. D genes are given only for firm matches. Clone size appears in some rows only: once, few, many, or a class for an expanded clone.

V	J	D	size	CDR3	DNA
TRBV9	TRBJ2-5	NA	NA	CASSVQGTETQYF	TGTGCCAGCAGCGTCCAGGGGACGGAGACCCAGTACTTC
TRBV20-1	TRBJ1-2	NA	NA	CSASTRYGYTF	TGCAGTGCTTCAACACGCTATGGCTACACCTTC
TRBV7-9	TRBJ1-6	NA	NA	CASSFKNSPLHF	TGTGCCAGCAGTTTTAAGAATTCACCCCTCCACTTT
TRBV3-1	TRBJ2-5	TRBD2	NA	CASSPTSGGVAETQYF	TGTGCCAGCAGCCCCACTAGCGGGGGGGTTGCGGAGACCCAGTACTTC
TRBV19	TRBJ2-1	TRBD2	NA	CASSSAGGYNEQFF	TGTGCCAGTAGTTCGGCGGGGGGGTACAATGAGCAGTTCTTC
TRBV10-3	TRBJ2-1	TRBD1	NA	CAIRGQDYNEQFF	TGTGCCATCAGAGGACAGGATTACAATGAGCAGTTCTTC
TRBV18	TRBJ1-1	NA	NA	CASSPELTDTEAFF	TGTGCCAGCTCCCCTGAATTAACCGACACTGAAGCTTTCTTT
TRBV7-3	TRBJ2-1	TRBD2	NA	CASTSSGSSSYNEQFF	TGTGCCAGCACCTCTAGCGGCAGTAGCTCCTACAATGAGCAGTTCTTC
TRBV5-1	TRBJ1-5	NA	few	CASSRAPGPNQPQHF	TGCGCCAGCAGCCGGGCCCCTGGTCCCAATCAGCCCCAGCATTTT
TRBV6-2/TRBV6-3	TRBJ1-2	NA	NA	CASSLETGLPVYGYTF	TGTGCCAGCAGTCTAGAGACAGGCCTCCCCGTCTATGGCTACACCTTC
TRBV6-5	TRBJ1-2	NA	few	CASSYDSSTYVGGYTF	TGTGCCAGCAGTTACGATTCCTCGACCTATGTGGGTGGCTACACCTTC
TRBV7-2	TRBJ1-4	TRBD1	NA	CASSFGTGGGEKLFF	TGTGCCAGCAGCTTCGGGACAGGGGGCGGAGAAAAACTGTTTTTT
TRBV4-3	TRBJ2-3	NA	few	CASSQDGAGTSTDTQYF	TGCGCCAGCAGCCAAGACGGCGCGGGGACTAGCACAGATACGCAGTATTTT
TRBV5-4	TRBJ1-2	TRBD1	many	CASSLARGLGYTF	TGTGCCAGCAGCTTGGCCAGGGGGCTTGGCTACACCTTC
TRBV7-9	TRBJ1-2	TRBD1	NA	CASSLRGTGEGYTF	TGTGCCAGCAGCTTACGCGGGACAGGGGAAGGCTACACCTTC
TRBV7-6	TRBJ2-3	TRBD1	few	CASSPWTGVNTQYF	TGTGCCAGCAGCCCTTGGACAGGGGTGAATACGCAGTATTTT
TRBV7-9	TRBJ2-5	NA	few	CASSLVVGVEETQYF	TGTGCCAGCAGCTTAGTGGTAGGGGTCGAAGAGACCCAGTACTTC
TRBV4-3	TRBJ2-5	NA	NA	CASSQDQGGQETQYF	TGCGCCAGCAGCCAAGATCAGGGGGGCCAAGAGACCCAGTACTTC
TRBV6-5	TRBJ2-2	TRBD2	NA	CASSYERGPGELFF	TGTGCCAGCAGTTACGAGCGGGGACCCGGGGAGCTGTTTTTT
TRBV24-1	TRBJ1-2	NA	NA	CATSDEHYGYTF	TGTGCCACCAGTGATGAACACTATGGCTACACCTTC
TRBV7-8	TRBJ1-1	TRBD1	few	CASSHTGGVAEAFF	TGTGCCAGCAGTCATACAGGGGGTGTCGCTGAAGCTTTCTTT
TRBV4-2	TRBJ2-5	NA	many	CASSQDRGLLQETQYF	TGTGCCAGCAGCCAAGATCGTGGACTCCTCCAAGAGACCCAGTACTTC
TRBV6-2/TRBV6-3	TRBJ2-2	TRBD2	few	CASRGLAGELFF	TGTGCCAGCAGAGGACTAGCCGGGGAGCTGTTTTTT
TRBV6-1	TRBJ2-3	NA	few	CASSESLQSTDTQYF	TGTGCCAGCAGTGAATCTTTACAGAGCACAGATACGCAGTATTTT
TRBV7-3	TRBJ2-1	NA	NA	CASSLTRDNEQFF	TGTGCCAGCAGCTTAACCAGAGACAATGAGCAGTTCTTC
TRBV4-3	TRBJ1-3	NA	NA	CASSQDEDSSGNTIYF	TGCGCCAGCAGCCAAGATGAGGACAGCTCTGGAAACACCATATATTTT
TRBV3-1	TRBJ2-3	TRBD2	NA	CASSWTSGGSSTDTQYF	TGTGCCAGCAGCTGGACTAGCGGGGGTTCTAGCACAGATACGCAGTATTTT
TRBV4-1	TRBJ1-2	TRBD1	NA	CASSQDFAGGGYTF	TGCGCCAGCAGCCAAGATTTCGCAGGGGGAGGCTACACCTTC
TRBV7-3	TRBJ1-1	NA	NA	CASSKGWATEAFF	TGTGCCAGCTCTAAGGGGTGGGCCACTGAAGCTTTCTTT
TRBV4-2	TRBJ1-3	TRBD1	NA	CASSQETGWDTIYF	TGTGCCAGCAGCCAAGAGACAGGGTGGGACACCATATATTTT
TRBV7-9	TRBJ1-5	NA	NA	CASSSSGRTVGNQPQHF	TGTGCCAGCAGCTCGTCGGGGAGGACAGTAGGCAATCAGCCCCAGCATTTT
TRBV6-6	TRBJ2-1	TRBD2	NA	CASSYLAGGRSEQFF	TGTGCCAGCAGTTATCTAGCGGGGGGGCGGAGTGAGCAGTTCTTC
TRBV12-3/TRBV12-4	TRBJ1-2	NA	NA	CASSFIRNYGYTF	TGTGCCAGCAGTTTTATCAGAAACTATGGCTACACCTTC
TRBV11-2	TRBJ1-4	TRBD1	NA	CASNPGQVLGKLFF	TGTGCCAGCAACCCGGGACAGGTTTTAGGAAAACTGTTTTTT
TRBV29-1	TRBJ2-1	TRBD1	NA	CSVDPSPGQGYNEQFF	TGCAGCGTTGACCCTAGCCCGGGACAGGGTTACAATGAGCAGTTCTTC
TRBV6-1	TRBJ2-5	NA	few	CASSEPVPTPETQYF	TGTGCCAGCAGTGAGCCGGTCCCCACACCGGAGACCCAGTACTTC
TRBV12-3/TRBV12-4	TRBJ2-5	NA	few	CASRDSGETQYF	TGTGCCAGCAGGGACAGTGGAGAGACCCAGTACTTC
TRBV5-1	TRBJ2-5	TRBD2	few	CASSFPGGQETQYF	TGCGCCAGCAGCTTTCCGGGGGGGCAAGAGACCCAGTACTTC
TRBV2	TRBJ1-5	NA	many	CASSDIGGDQPQHF	TGTGCCAGCAGTGACATAGGAGGAGATCAGCCCCAGCATTTT
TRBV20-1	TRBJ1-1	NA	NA	CSARQRAFF	TGCAGTGCTAGACAGCGGGCTTTCTTT
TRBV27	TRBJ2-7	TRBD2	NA	CASSFSAGGPYEQYF	TGTGCCAGCAGTTTCTCAGCGGGGGGGCCGTACGAGCAGTACTTC
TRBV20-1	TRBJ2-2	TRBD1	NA	CSALSGQGATGELFF	TGCAGTGCGCTATCGGGGCAGGGGGCAACCGGGGAGCTGTTTTTT
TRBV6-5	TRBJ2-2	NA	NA	CASSERAGELFF	TGTGCCAGCAGTGAGAGAGCGGGGGAGCTGTTTTTT
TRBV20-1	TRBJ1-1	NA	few	CSARGRPVTEAFF	TGCAGTGCCAGAGGGAGGCCGGTCACTGAAGCTTTCTTT
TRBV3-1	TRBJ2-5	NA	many	CASSPGEGLETQYF	TGTGCCAGCAGTCCGGGAGAAGGGTTAGAGACCCAGTACTTC
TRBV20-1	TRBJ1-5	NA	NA	CSARPAGGGNQPQHF	TGCAGTGCTAGACCCGCTGGGGGGGGAAATCAGCCCCAGCATTTT
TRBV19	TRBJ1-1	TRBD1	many	CASRGGQRSDTEAFF	TGTGCCAGTAGGGGGGGACAGAGGTCGGACACTGAAGCTTTCTTT
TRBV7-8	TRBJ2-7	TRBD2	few	CASSLEASGGRSSYEQYF	TGTGCCAGCAGCTTAGAGGCTAGCGGGGGCCGAAGCTCCTACGAGCAGTACTTC